The 15 T cell receptor beta chains presented below share a single source sample, sequenced in a study of blood T cells in healthy people across ages. Primed by a sample-barcoded 5' primer and a J-beta primer mix, a second PCR proceeded for about 6 to 11 cycles. Via MiXCR, TCRdb re-called the 5' RACE reads, giving one row per CDR3 protein. This sample yields 750,000 or so distinct CDR3 sequences, of which around 25% are seen a single time; more than 7.5% belongs to the top ten. These data are also associated with another study on T cells of mothers and their children.

The source material was blood. Receptor source: a boy between 10 and 17 years old in good health.

This clonotype was observed a few times. The chain recombines TRBV19 with TRBJ2-1; TRBD2 aligns across 11 bases. The germline gives CDR1 LNHDA, CDR2 SQIVND (reference sequence). The CDR3 is 16 residues long. Germline trimming cut 3 bases from V and 6 bases from J; bases unmatched to any gene: 7. The CDR3 loop reads CASSMDLAGGRNEQFF. The CDR3 DNA reads as TGTGCCAGTAGTATGGACCTAGCGGGAGGACGCAATGAGCAGTTCTTC.

V gene TRBV29-1 combines with J gene TRBJ2-3; D possibly corresponds to TRBD2 (7 bases). This CDR3 comprises 15 residues. Per the germline V gene, CDR1 is SQVTM and CDR2 is ANQGSEA. V gave up 6 bases and J gave up 4 bases, with 20 bases separating them. CDR3 region: CSVNPMEGGADTQYF. CDR3 DNA: TGCAGCGTCAATCCAATGGAGGGGGGGGCAGATACGCAGTATTTT.

This clonotype was seen a few times. The germline gene is not matched at one end of the junction; a read error may be the cause. The chain carries TRBV7-6 and TRBJ2-1; 8 nucleotides agree with TRBD2. Germline values: CDR1 SGHVS, CDR2 FNYEAQ. The CDR3 loop spans 14 amino acids. The CDR3 DNA sequence: TGTGCCTGCAGCTCGGGACTAGCCTACAATGAGCAGTTCTTC. This gives the protein CACSSGLAYNEQFF.

This clonotype turned up a few times. V is TRBV7-8 and J is TRBJ2-5; TRBD2 might be the D (6 bases). The J call may be faulty, since TRBJ2-7 better matches the DNA end. CDR3 size: 13 residues. The V gene's germline CDR1 is SGHVS and CDR2 FQNEAQ. CDR3 bases: TGTGCCAGCAGCTTATCTAGCGCAGGCGAGCAGTACTTC. It yields the protein CASSLSSAGEQYF.

The chain couples TRBV3-1 to TRBJ1-6; no clear D gene. Germline CDR1 and CDR2: LGHDT and YNNKEL (reference sequence). The V end lost 3 bases, the J end lost 7 bases, and 7 bases lay between the germline ends. The CDR3 is 13 residues long. The CDR3 DNA reads TGTGCCAGCAGCCATTTAGACAATTCACCCCTCCACTTT. This translates into CASSHLDNSPLHF.

In this sample, this clonotype turned up a few times. Here the CDR3 DNA reads TGTGCCAGCAGTGGAACATACCCCTACGAGCAGTACTTC. Translated, it gives CASSGTYPYEQYF. This sequence joins TRBV25-1 and TRBJ2-1; D is ambiguous. The DNA end is a closer match to TRBJ2-7, so the J assignment may be wrong. Germline CDR1 reads MGHDK; CDR2 reads SYGVNS. This CDR3 has 13 amino acids.

This clonotype turned up a few times. The rearrangement links TRBV7-2 to TRBJ2-5, with 13 bases matching TRBD2. This CDR3 comprises 15 residues. V was pared by 7 bases and J by 5 bases, with 7 bases of the junction left unmatched. Germline V gives CDR1 SGHTA, CDR2 FQGNSA. The CDR3, as DNA: TGTGCCAGCATGTTACTAGCGGGGGGGCTGGAGACCCAGTACTTC. Its protein product is CASMLLAGGLETQYF.

This clonotype was recorded a few times. The chain joins TRBV21-1 to TRBJ2-1; the table's D call TRBD2 went unverified against the DNA. The DNA end lines up better with TRBJ2-7; the J call may be wrong. TRBV21-1 is noted as a pseudogene. This CDR3 comprises 16 residues. CDR3 in amino acids: CASSRGVWDYNYEQYF. The CDR3 coding sequence is TGTGCCAGCAGCAGGGGAGTGTGGGACTACAACTACGAGCAGTACTTC.

The chain combines TRBV13 with TRBJ2-3, with a possible D match to TRBD2 (5 bases). Between the trimmed V and J ends, which lost 6 bases and 1 base, there was a span of 14 bases. The CDR3 runs 15 residues. Germline V gene data show CDR1 as PRHDT and CDR2 as FYEKMQ (reference sequence). The CDR3 loop reads CASSRPRGGTDTQYF. CDR3 bases: TGTGCCAGCAGTCGACCCCGGGGAGGCACAGATACGCAGTATTTT.

This clonotype has more than one count but fewer than ten. CDR3: CASRLAGGPSTDTQYF. The CDR3 region has the DNA TGTGCCAGCAGGCTAGCGGGAGGGCCCTCCACAGATACGCAGTATTTT. The chain combines TRBV6-6 with TRBJ2-3; TRBD2 agrees at 12 bases. The CDR3 is 16 residues long. V shed 6 bases and J 2 bases; nucleotides not matched to a gene: 6. Germline CDR1 is MNHNY and CDR2 is SVGAGI (reference sequence).

In nucleotides, the CDR3 is TGTGCCAGCTCACCTCAGGGACTAGCGGGAGGGTCTCCCTACGAGCAGTACTTC. Protein product: CASSPQGLAGGSPYEQYF. The chain employs TRBV18 and TRBJ2-5, with 16 bases lining up with TRBD2. The better agreement between TRBJ2-7 and the DNA end casts doubt on the J call. The CDR3 runs to 18 residues. In germline, CDR1 is KGHSH, CDR2 LQKENI.

The chain couples TRBV4-2 to TRBJ2-3, with D perhaps matching TRBD2 (5 bases). CDR3 length equals 17 residues. Germline V gene data show CDR1 as LGHNA and CDR2 as YNFKEQ. Trimming pared 1 base from V and 6 bases from J, leaving 20 bases between. DNA of the CDR3: TGTGCCAGCAGCCAAGTTTCCGGGATTTCTCAGTGGGATACGCAGTATTTT. Translating gives CASSQVSGISQWDTQYF.

V gene TRBV12-3 or TRBV12-4 combines with J gene TRBJ1-2; D uncertain. The ends were cut back, 5 bases at V and 5 bases at J, with 18 bases in the middle. CDR3 length: 15 amino acids. The CDR3 protein is CASSPTGYQAYGYTF. In DNA, the CDR3 is TGTGCCAGCAGTCCTACGGGGTATCAAGCTTATGGCTACACCTTC.

The gene calls are TRBV12-3 or TRBV12-4 and TRBJ2-3; D is uncertain. V was cut by 2 bases and J by 0 bases, with 6 bases left in between. CDR3 length: 14 residues. The CDR3 spells CASSLLPSTDTQYF. The CDR3 nucleotides are TGTGCCAGCAGTTTACTTCCTAGCACAGATACGCAGTATTTT.

Comment on this clonotype: Germline and junction disagree at one end, which may indicate a read error. The rearrangement links TRBV6-6 to TRBJ2-1, with D uncertain. Germline V CDR1 and CDR2: MNHNY, SVGAGI (reference sequence). The CDR3 loop spans 15 amino acids. The chain's CDR3 is CASSPATRSYNEQSF. The CDR3 DNA is TGTGCCAGCAGCCCGGCTACCCGCTCCTACAATGAGCAGTCCTTC.